The clone carrying this T cell receptor (beta chain) came up once. Other DNA variants within this sample encode the same CDR3. From germline, CDR1 is SGHRS and CDR2 YFSETQ. CDR3 length: 13 amino acids. With V trimmed by 3 bases and J by 3 bases, 2 bases remained unmatched. This table comes from immunoSEQ multiplex PCR, and its TCRdb copy is limited to in-frame clones, with some not included. In the table there are around 2,000,000 clones, 85% to 95% of which are singletons. The data originate from a study of shared clonotypes between healthy human individuals. The chain is built from TRBV5-1 and TRBJ1-1; 7 positions agree with TRBD1. This TCR was recovered from a man between 18 and 29 years old in good health. The sequencing input was naive CD4+ T cells sorted from blood. Stated subset: CD45RA+ positively selected. This chain's CDR3 is CASSSTGDTEAFF. DNA of the CDR3: TGCGCCAGCAGCTCTACAGGGGACACTGAAGCTTTCTTT. Looking up the rest from reference TRBV5-1 and TRBJ1-1 gives the full variable domain: KAGVTQTPRYLIKTRGQQVTLSCSPISGHRSVSWYQQTPGQGLQFLFEYFSETQRNKGNFPGRFSGRQFSNSRSEMNVSTLELGDSALYLCASSSTGDTEAFFGQGTRLTVV.